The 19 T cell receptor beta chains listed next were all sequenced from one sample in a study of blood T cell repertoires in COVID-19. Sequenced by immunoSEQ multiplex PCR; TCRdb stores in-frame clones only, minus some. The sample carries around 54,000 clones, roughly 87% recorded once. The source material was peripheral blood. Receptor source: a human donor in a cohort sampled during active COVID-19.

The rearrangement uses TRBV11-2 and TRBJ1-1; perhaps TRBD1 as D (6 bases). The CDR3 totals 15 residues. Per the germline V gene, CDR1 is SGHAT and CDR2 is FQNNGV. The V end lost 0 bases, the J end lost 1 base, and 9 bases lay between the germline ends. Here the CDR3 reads CASSLEGRGNTEAFF. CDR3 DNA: TGTGCCAGCAGCTTAGAAGGCAGGGGGAACACTGAAGCTTTCTTT.

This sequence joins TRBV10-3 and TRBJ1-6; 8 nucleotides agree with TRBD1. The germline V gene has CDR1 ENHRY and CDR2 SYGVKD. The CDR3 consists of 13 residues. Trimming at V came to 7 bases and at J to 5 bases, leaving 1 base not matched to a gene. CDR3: CAIKGQDNSPLHF. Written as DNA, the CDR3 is TGTGCCATCAAGGGACAGGATAATTCACCCCTCCACTTT.

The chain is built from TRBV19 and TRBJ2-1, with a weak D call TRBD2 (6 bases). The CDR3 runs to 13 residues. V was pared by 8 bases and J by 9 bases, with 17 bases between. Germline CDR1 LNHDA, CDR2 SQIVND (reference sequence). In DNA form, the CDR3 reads TGTGCCAGTGGGCGGGATTTTGGATCTGAGCAGTTCTTC. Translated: CASGRDFGSEQFF. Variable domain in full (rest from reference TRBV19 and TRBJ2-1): DGGITQSPKYLFRKEGQNVTLSCEQNLNHDAMYWYRQDPGQGLRLIYYSQIVNDFQKGDIAEGYSVSREKKESFPLTVTSAQKNPTAFYLCASGRDFGSEQFFGPGTRLTVL.

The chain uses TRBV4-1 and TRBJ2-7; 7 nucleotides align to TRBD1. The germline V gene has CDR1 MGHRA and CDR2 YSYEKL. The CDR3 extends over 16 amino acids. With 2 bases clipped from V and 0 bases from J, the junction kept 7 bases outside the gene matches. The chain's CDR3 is CASSQQTGQLSYEQYF. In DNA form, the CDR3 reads TGCGCCAGCAGCCAACAGACAGGGCAGCTCTCCTACGAGCAGTACTTC.

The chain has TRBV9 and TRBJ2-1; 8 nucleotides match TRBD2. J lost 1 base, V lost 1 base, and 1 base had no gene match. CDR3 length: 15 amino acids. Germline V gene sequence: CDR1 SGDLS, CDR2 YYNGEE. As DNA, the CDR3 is TGTGCCAGCAGCGTATTAGCGGGGTCCTACAATGAGCAGTTCTTC. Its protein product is CASSVLAGSYNEQFF. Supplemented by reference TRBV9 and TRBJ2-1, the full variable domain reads DSGVTQTPKHLITATGQRVTLRCSPRSGDLSVYWYQQSLDQGLQFLIQYYNGEERAKGNILERFSAQQFPDLHSELNLSSLELGDSALYFCASSVLAGSYNEQFFGPGTRLTVL.

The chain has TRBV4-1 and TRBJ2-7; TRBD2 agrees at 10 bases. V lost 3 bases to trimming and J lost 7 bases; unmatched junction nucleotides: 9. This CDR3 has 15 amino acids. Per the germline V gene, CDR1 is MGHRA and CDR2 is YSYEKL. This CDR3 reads CASSHGLAGVGEQYF. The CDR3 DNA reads TGCGCCAGCAGCCATGGGCTAGCGGGAGTGGGAGAGCAGTACTTC.

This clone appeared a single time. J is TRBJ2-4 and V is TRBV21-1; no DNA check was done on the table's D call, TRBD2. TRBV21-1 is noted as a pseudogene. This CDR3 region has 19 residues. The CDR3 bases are TGTGCCAGCAGCAACCTGGGGATAGCGGGAGGGTTAGCCAAAAACATTCAGTACTTC. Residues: CASSNLGIAGGLAKNIQYF.

CDR3 nucleotides: TGCGCCAGCAGTGAGTCGTGGGGTCTGGGGAGAAGCACAGATACGCAGTATTTT. As protein: CASSESWGLGRSTDTQYF. This chain links TRBV10-1 with TRBJ2-3, with TRBD2 as a possible D gene (5 bases). Germline V gene data show CDR1 as WNHNN and CDR2 as SYGVQD (reference sequence). The V end lost 0 bases, the J end lost 0 bases, and 16 bases lay between the germline ends. The CDR3 contains 18 residues.

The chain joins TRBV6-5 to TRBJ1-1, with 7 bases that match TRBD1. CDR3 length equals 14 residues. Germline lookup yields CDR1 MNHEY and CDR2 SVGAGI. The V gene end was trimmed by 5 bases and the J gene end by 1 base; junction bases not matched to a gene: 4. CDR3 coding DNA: TGTGCCAGCAGTCTGACAGGGACGAACACTGAAGCTTTCTTT. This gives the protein CASSLTGTNTEAFF.

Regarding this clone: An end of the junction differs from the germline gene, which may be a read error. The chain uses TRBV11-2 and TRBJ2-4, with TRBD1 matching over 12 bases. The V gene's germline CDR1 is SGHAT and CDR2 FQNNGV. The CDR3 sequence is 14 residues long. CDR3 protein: CASSLDRMGQGAAF. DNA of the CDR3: TGTGCCAGCAGCTTAGATCGTATGGGACAGGGGGCGGCCTTC.

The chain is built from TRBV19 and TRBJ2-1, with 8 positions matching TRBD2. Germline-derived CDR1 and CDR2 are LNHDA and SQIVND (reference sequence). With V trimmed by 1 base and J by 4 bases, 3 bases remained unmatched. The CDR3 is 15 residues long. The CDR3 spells CASSIAGGEYNEQFF. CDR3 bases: TGTGCCAGTAGTATAGCGGGAGGGGAGTACAATGAGCAGTTCTTC.

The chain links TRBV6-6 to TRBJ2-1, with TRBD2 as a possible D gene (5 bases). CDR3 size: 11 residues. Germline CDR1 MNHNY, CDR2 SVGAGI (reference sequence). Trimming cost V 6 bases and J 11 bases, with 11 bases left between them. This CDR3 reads CASSLRAKQFF. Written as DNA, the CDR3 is TGTGCCAGCAGCCTGAGGGCCAAGCAGTTCTTC.

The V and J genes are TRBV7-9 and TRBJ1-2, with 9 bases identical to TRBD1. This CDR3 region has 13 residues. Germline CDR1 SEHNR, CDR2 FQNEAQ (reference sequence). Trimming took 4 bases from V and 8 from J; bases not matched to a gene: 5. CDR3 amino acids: CASSWGQGGGYTF. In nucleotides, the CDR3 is TGTGCCAGCAGCTGGGGACAGGGTGGGGGCTACACCTTC.

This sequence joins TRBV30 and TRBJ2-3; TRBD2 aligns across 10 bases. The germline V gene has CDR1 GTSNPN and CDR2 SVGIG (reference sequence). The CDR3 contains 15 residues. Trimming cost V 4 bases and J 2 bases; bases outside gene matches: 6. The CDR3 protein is CAWKGLARLTDTQYF. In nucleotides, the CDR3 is TGTGCCTGGAAGGGACTAGCGAGACTCACAGATACGCAGTATTTT. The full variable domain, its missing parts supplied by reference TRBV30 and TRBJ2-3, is SQTIHQWPATLVQPVGSPLSLECTVEGTSNPNLYWYRQAAGRGLQLLFYSVGIGQISSEVPQNLSASRPQDRQFILSSKKLLLSDSGFYLCAWKGLARLTDTQYFGPGTRLTVL.

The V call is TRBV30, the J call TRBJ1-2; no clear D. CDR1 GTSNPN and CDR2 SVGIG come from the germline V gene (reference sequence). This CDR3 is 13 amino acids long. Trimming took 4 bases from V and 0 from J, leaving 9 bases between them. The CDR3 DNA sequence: TGTGCCTGGAACAGAGATTCTAACTATGGCTACACCTTC. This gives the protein CAWNRDSNYGYTF.

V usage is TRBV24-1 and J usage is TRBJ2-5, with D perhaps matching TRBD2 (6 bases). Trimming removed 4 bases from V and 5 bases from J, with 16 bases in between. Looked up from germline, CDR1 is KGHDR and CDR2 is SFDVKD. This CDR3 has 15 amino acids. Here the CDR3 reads CATSDPFGGIETQYF. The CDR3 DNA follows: TGTGCCACCAGTGACCCCTTCGGGGGAATTGAGACCCAGTACTTC.

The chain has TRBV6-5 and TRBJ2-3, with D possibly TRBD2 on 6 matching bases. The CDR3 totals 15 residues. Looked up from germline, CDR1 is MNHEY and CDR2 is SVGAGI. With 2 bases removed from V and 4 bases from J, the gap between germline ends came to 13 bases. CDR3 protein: CASSYDGRNADTQYF. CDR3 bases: TGTGCCAGCAGTTACGACGGGAGAAACGCAGATACGCAGTATTTT.

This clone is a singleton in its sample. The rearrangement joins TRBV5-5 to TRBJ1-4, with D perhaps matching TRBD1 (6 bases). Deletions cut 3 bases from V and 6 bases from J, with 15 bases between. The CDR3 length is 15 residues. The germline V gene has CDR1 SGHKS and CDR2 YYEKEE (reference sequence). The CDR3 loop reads CASSSPGTSDEKLFF. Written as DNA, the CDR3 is TGTGCCAGCAGCTCCCCCGGGACATCGGATGAAAAACTGTTTTTT.

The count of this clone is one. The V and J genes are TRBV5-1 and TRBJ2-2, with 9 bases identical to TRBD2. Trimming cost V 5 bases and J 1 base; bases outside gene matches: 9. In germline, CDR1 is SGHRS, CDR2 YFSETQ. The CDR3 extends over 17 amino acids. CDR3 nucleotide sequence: TGCGCCAGCAGTGAAGCGGGAGGCCATGGGAACACCGGGGAGCTGTTTTTT. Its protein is CASSEAGGHGNTGELFF.